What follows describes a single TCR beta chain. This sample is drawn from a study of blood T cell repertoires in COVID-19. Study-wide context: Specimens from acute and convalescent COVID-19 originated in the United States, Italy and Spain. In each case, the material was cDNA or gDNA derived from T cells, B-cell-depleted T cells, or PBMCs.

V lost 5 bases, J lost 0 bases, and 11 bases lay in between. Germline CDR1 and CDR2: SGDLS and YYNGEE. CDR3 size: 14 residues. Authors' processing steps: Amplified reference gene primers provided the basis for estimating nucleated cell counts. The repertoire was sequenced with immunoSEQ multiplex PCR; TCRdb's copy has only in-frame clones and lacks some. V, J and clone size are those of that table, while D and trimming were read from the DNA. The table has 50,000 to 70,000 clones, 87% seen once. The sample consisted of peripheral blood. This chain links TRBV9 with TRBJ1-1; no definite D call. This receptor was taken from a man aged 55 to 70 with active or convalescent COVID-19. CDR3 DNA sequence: TGTGCCAGCAGTACTAGGGAGTTGAACACTGAAGCTTTCTTT. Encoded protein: CASSTRELNTEAFF.